The rows below give T cell receptor beta chains drawn from one sample of a study of cytomegalovirus exposure and HLA in healthy donors. The table came from immunoSEQ multiplex PCR; TCRdb's copy has only in-frame clones and leaves some out. Altogether roughly 98,000 clones are present, approximately 75% being singletons, with the ten largest covering roughly 14%. Material: PBMCs. Receptors originate from a woman in her seventies in good health and CMV-seropositive. Each CDR3 is given with its conserved first and last residue. D genes are given only for firm matches. Size is omitted from some rows. Given values are once, few, many or a class for expanded clones.

-	few	TRBV19	TRBJ1-2	TGTGCCAGTAGTATAGGACAGAATCTAGGCTATGGCTACACCTTC	CASSIGQNLGYGYTF
-	few	TRBV5-1	TRBJ1-3	TGCGCCAGCAGCGAGAACCTATCTGGAAACACCATATATTTT	CASSENLSGNTIYF
TRBD2	-	TRBV28	TRBJ2-1	TGTGCCAGCAGTGCGGGAGGGTACAATGAGCAGTTCTTC	CASSAGGYNEQFF
-	-	TRBV27	TRBJ1-5	TGTGCCAGCAGGTCCGGTGGGGCAGGCAATCAGCCCCAGCATTTT	CASRSGGAGNQPQHF
-	-	TRBV2	TRBJ1-4	TGTGCCAGCCGACAGGAGGAACGGGAAAAACTGTTTTTT	CASRQEEREKLFF
TRBD1	-	TRBV18	TRBJ2-2	TGTGCCAGCTCACCCGACAGGGGGCGTTTAAGTACCGGGGAGCTGTTTTTT	CASSPDRGRLSTGELFF
TRBD2	once	TRBV11-2	TRBJ2-7	TGTGCCAGCAGCTTAGGGCTAGCGGGGGGAAGGTCCTACGAGCAGTACTTC	CASSLGLAGGRSYEQYF
-	-	TRBV5-1	TRBJ2-2	TGCGCCAGCAGCTACAGGGTTACTACCGGGGAGCTGTTTTTT	CASSYRVTTGELFF
TRBD2	-	TRBV5-6	TRBJ2-5	TGTGCCAGCAGCCTACGACTAGCGGGGGGGCCCGAGGAGACCCAGTACTTC	CASSLRLAGGPEETQYF
TRBD2	-	TRBV28	TRBJ2-7	TGTGCCAGCAGGGGGGGACTAACCCTGGGCGAGCAGTACTTC	CASRGGLTLGEQYF
TRBD1	-	TRBV28	TRBJ2-7	TGTGCCAGCAGAGACCGGACAGGTACCTCCTACGAGCAGTACTTC	CASRDRTGTSYEQYF
-	-	TRBV7-8	TRBJ1-1	TGTGCCAGCAGCTCCACCGGGAGCCACACTGAAGCTTTCTTT	CASSSTGSHTEAFF
TRBD2	-	TRBV4-1	TRBJ2-3	TGCGCCAGCAGCCAAGAGGCGGGGGGGGTAGATACGCAGTATTTT	CASSQEAGGVDTQYF
-	-	TRBV10-3	TRBJ2-7	TGTGCCATCAGTCCGGGGGGCAGCTCCTACGAGCAGTACTTC	CAISPGGSSYEQYF
-	-	TRBV11-2	TRBJ2-7	TGTGCCAGCAGCCAGAATTCAGGGGAGTACGAGCAGTACTTC	CASSQNSGEYEQYF
-	-	TRBV18	TRBJ1-1	TGTGCCAGCTCACCCCCGACAGTGAACACTGAAGCTTTCTTT	CASSPPTVNTEAFF
TRBD1	once	TRBV6-5	TRBJ1-3	TGTGCCAGCAGTGCAACAGGGGCTTTTGGAAACACCATATATTTT	CASSATGAFGNTIYF
-	-	TRBV27	TRBJ2-7	TGTGCCAGCTCCCCAGACGTCGCGGGTTACGAGCAGTACTTC	CASSPDVAGYEQYF
-	-	TRBV25-1	TRBJ2-2	TGTGCCAGCAGTGAATATGGCCTTGGCGGGGAGCTGTTTTTT	CASSEYGLGGELFF
TRBD2	few	TRBV11-2	TRBJ2-3	TGTGCCAGCAGCTCCCGGGAGGGCGCGCAGTATTTT	CASSSREGAQYF
TRBD1	-	TRBV12-5	TRBJ1-2	TGTGCTAGTGGTTTGGTACGGGACAGTGGAGAGGTTGGCTACACCTTC	CASGLVRDSGEVGYTF
-	-	TRBV19	TRBJ2-2	TGTGCCAGTAGTATGGGTCAGGCGAACACCGGGGAGCTGTTTTTT	CASSMGQANTGELFF
TRBD1	-	TRBV9	TRBJ1-3	TGTGCCAGCAGCGAAGGACAGGGCCGCCCGGTCGGCACCATATATTTT	CASSEGQGRPVGTIYF
-	-	TRBV6-5	TRBJ2-2	TGTGCCAGCAGTTACGTTGTCCTCGCGAACACCGGGGAGCTGTTTTTT	CASSYVVLANTGELFF
-	few	TRBV5-1	TRBJ2-5	TGCGCCAGCAGCCAGATAGCGCAAGAGACCCAGTACTTC	CASSQIAQETQYF
TRBD2	once	TRBV30	TRBJ2-2	TGTGCCTGCCCGGGACTAGCGAACACCGGGGAGCTGTTTTTT	CACPGLANTGELFF
-	-	TRBV9	TRBJ1-1	TGTGCCAGCAGCCAGGGGCCAGGGAACACTGAAGCTTTCTTT	CASSQGPGNTEAFF
TRBD2	-	TRBV7-3	TRBJ2-1	TGTGCCAGCAGCTTACTTTCACCCCTAGCGGGGGGTTTTACTGAGCAGTTCTTC	CASSLLSPLAGGFTEQFF
-	-	TRBV7-9	TRBJ2-5	TGTGCCAGCATCCCGAGGGGGGAGACCCAGTACTTC	CASIPRGETQYF